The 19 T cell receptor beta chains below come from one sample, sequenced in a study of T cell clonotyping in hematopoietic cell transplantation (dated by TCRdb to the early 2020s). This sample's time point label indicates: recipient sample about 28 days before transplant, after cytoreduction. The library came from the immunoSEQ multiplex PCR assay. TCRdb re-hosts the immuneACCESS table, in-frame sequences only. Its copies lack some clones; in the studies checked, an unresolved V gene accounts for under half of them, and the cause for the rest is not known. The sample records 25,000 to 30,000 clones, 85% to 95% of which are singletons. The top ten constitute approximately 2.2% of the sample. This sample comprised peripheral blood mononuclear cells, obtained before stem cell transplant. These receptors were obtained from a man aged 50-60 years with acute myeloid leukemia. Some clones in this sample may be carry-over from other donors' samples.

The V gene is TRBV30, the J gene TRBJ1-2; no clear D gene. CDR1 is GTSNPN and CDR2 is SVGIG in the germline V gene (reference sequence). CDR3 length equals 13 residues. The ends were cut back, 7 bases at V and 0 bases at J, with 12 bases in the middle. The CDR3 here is CAFARNTNYGYTF. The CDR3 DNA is TGTGCCTTCGCCCGGAATACTAACTATGGCTACACCTTC.

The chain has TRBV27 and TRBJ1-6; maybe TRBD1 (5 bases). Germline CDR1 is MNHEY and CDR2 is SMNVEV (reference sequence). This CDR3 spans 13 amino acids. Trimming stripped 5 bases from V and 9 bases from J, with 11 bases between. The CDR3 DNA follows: TGTGCCAGCAGTGCCCCCGGGGGTTCACCCCTCCACTTT. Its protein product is CASSAPGGSPLHF.

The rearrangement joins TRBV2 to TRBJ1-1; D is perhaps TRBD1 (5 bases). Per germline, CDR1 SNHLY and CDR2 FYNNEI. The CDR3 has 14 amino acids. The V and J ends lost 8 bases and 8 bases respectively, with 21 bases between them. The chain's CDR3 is CASQPRGVGVEAFF. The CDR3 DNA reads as TGTGCCAGCCAACCTCGAGGGGTAGGGGTAGAAGCTTTCTTT.

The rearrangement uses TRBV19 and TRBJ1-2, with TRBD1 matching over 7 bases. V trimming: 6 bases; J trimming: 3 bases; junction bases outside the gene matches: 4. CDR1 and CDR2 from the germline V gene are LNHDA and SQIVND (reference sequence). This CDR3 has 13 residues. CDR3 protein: CASSRDRDYGYTF. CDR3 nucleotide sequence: TGTGCCAGTAGCAGAGACAGGGACTATGGCTACACCTTC.

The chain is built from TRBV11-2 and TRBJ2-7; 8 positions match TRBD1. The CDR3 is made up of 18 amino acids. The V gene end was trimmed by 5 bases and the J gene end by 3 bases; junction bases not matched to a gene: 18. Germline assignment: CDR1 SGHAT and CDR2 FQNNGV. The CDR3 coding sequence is TGTGCCAGCAGCCATCCTTCCGGACAGGGCGGTTTTCTCTACGAGCAGTACTTC. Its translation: CASSHPSGQGGFLYEQYF.

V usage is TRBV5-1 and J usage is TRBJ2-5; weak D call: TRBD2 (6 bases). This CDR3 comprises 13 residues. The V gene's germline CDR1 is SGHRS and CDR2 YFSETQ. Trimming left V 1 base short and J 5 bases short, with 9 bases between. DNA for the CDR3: TGCGCCAGCAGCTTGCGGGAGCGGGAGACCCAGTACTTC. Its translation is CASSLRERETQYF.

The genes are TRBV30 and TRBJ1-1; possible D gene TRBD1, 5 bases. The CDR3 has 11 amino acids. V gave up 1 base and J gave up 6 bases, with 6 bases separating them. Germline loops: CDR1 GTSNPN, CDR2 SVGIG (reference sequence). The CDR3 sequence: CAWSGGSEAFF. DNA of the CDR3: TGTGCCTGGAGTGGGGGCTCTGAAGCTTTCTTT.

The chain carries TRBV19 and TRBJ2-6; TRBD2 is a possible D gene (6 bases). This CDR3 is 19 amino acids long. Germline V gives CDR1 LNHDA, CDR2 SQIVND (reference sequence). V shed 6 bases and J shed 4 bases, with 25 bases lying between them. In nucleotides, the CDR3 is TGTGCCAGTAGCCCAACAGCGACGATCTCGGGGGTCGGGGCCAACGTCCTGACTTTC. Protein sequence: CASSPTATISGVGANVLTF.

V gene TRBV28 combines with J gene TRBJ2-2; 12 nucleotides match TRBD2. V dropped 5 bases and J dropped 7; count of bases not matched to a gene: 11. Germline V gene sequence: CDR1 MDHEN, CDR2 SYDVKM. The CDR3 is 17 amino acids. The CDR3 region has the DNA TGTGCCAGCAGTCCTCGGACTAGCGGGATTCGGATCGGGGAGCTGTTTTTT. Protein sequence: CASSPRTSGIRIGELFF.

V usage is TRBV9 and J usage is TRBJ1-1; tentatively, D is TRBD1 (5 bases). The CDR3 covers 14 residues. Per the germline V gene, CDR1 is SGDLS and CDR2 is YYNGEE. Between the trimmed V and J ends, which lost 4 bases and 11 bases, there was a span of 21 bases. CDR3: CASSTHEGAVRAFF. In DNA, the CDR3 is TGTGCCAGCAGCACTCACGAAGGGGCCGTACGGGCTTTCTTT.

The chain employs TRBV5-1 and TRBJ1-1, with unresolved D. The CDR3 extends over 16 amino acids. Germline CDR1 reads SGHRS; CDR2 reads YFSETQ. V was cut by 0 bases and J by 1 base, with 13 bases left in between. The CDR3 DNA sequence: TGCGCCAGCAGCTTGGAAGGGAGGGCTTCGAACACTGAAGCTTTCTTT. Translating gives CASSLEGRASNTEAFF.

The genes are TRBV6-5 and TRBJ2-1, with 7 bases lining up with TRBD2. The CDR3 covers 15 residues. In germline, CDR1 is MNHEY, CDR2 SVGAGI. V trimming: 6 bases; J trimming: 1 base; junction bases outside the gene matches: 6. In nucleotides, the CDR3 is TGTGCCAGCAGGTCGCGGGAGAGGTCCTACAATGAGCAGTTCTTC. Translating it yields CASRSRERSYNEQFF.

In DNA form, the CDR3 reads TGCAGCGTTGAAGGGGTAGTCTCTGGGGAAAAACTGTTTTTT. Translated: CSVEGVVSGEKLFF. The chain is built from TRBV29-1 and TRBJ1-4; D ambiguous. This CDR3 is 14 amino acids long. Germline V gene sequence: CDR1 SQVTM, CDR2 ANQGSEA. V lost 1 base and J lost 8, with 14 bases in between. The variable domain in full, with the rest retrieved from reference TRBV29-1 and TRBJ1-4, is SAVISQKPSRDICQRGTSLTIQCQVDSQVTMMFWYRQQPGQSLTLIATANQGSEATYESGFVIDKFPISRPNLTFSTLTVSNMSPEDSSIYLCSVEGVVSGEKLFFGSGTQLSVL.

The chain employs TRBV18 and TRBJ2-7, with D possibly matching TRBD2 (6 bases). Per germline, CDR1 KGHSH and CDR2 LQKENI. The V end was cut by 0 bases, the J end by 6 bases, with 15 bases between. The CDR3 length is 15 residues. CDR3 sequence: CASSPPGGEHIEQYF. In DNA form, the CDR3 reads TGTGCCAGCTCACCACCAGGAGGGGAGCATATCGAGCAGTACTTC.

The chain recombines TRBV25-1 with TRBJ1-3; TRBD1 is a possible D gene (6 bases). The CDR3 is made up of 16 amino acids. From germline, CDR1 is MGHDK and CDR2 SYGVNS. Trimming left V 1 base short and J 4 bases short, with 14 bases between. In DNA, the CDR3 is TGTGCCAGCAGTGAATCAAAGGGGGTTTACGGAAACACCATATATTTT. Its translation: CASSESKGVYGNTIYF.

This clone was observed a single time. CDR3 protein: CASSLGSPYNEQFF. The DNA of the CDR3 is TGCGCCAGCAGCTTAGGTTCCCCCTACAATGAGCAGTTCTTC. The chain employs TRBV5-1 and TRBJ2-1; D gene ambiguous. V lost 2 bases to trimming and J lost 2 bases, with 8 bases between them. The CDR3 is 14 residues long. The germline V gene encodes CDR1 SGHRS and CDR2 YFSETQ.

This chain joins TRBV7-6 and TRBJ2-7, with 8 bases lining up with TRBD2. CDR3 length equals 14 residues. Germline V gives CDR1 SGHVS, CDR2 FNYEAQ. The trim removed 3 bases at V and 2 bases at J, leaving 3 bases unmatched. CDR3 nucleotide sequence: TGTGCCAGCAGCTTGGGGCGGGGGGCCTACGAGCAGTACTTC. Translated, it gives CASSLGRGAYEQYF.

The CDR3 spells CASSVASLAGGAEQFF. The CDR3 nucleotides are TGTGCCAGCAGCGTAGCGTCCCTAGCGGGAGGTGCTGAGCAGTTCTTC. The chain has TRBV9 and TRBJ2-1; 11 bases are shared with TRBD2. The CDR3 loop spans 16 amino acids. In germline, CDR1 is SGDLS, CDR2 YYNGEE. V shed 0 bases, J shed 9 bases, and the junction held 8 bases outside the gene matches.

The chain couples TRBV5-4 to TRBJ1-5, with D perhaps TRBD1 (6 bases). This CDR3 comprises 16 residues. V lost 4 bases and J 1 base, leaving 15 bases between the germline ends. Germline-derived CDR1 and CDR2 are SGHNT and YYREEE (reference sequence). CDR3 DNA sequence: TGTGCCAGCAGCACTGGAGGGCAGGGGAGCAATCAGCCCCAGCATTTT. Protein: CASSTGGQGSNQPQHF.